This entry describes one T cell receptor (beta chain). The antigen remains undetermined. TCRdb's table, derived via immunoSEQ multiplex PCR, lists solely in-frame clones and lacks some. The table shows 65,000 to 85,000 clones, with more than 75% occurring only once. This entry belongs to a study of T cell responses to AZD1222 COVID-19 vaccine. This CDR3 contains 14 residues. V was pared by 6 bases and J by 7 bases, with 15 bases between. The V gene's germline CDR1 is SNHLY and CDR2 FYNNEI. Study-wide results and limits: Donors were largely white British and mainly female; clonal diversity was possibly underestimated. Samples come after the peak T cell response, not at day 14. Reports say nearly half of spike-specific TCRs go after unmutated variant regions.

The receptor's source is an adult in good health. The chain joins TRBV2 to TRBJ1-4; tentatively, D is TRBD1 (5 bases). Sequencing was performed on peripheral blood, taken on day 0 of AZD1222 vaccination. CDR3 DNA sequence: TGTGCCAGCAGGATACAGGAAGGCGGTGAAAAACTGTTTTTT. Translation gives CASRIQEGGEKLFF.